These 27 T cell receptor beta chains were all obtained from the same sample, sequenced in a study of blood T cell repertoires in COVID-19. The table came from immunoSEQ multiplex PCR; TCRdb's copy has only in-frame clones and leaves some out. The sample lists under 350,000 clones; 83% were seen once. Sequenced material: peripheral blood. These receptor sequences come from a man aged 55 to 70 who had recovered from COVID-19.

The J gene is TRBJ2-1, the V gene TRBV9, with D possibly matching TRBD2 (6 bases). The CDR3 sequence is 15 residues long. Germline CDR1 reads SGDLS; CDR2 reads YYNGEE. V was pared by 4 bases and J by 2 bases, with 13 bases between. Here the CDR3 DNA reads TGTGCCAGCAGCCCAAGGGACTTCCCCTACAATGAGCAGTTCTTC. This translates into CASSPRDFPYNEQFF.

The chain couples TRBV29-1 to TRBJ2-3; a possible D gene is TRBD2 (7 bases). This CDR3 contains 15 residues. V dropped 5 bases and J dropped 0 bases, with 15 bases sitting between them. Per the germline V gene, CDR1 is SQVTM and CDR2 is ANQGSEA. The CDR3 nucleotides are TGCAGCGTTCTCGGCGGGGGCCGGAGCACAGATACGCAGTATTTT. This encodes CSVLGGGRSTDTQYF.

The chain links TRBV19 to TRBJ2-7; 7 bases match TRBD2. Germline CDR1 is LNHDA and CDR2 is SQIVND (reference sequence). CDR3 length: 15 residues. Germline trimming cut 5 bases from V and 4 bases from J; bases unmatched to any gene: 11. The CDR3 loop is CASSERAGERYEQYF. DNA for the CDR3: TGTGCCAGTAGTGAACGGGCGGGAGAGCGATACGAGCAGTACTTC.

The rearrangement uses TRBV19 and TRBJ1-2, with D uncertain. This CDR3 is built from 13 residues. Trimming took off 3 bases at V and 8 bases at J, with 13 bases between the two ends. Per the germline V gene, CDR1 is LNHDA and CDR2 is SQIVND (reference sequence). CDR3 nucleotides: TGTGCCAGTAGTATCGACCGGGTTCGCGGCTACACCTTC. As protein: CASSIDRVRGYTF. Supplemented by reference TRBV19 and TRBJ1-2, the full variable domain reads DGGITQSPKYLFRKEGQNVTLSCEQNLNHDAMYWYRQDPGQGLRLIYYSQIVNDFQKGDIAEGYSVSREKKESFPLTVTSAQKNPTAFYLCASSIDRVRGYTFGSGTRLTVV.

CDR3 loop: CAWSGDRGNNSPLHF. CDR3 bases: TGTGCCTGGAGTGGGGACAGAGGGAATAATTCACCCCTCCACTTT. The chain uses TRBV30 and TRBJ1-6; 7 bases align to TRBD1. With 1 base clipped from V and 5 bases from J, the junction kept 5 bases outside the gene matches. Germline V gene data show CDR1 as GTSNPN and CDR2 as SVGIG (reference sequence). The CDR3 is 15 amino acids.

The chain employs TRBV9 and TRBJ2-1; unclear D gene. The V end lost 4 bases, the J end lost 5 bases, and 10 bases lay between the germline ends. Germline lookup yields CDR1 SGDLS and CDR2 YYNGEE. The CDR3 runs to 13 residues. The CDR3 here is CASSPSVHNEQFF. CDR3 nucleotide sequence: TGTGCCAGCAGCCCCTCGGTCCACAATGAGCAGTTCTTC.

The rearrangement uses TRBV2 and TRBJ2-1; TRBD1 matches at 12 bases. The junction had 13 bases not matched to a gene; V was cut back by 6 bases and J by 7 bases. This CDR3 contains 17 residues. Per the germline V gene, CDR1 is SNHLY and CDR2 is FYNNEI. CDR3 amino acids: CASRARDRGPFTNEQFF. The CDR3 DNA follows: TGTGCCAGCAGGGCAAGGGACAGGGGGCCTTTCACGAATGAGCAGTTCTTC. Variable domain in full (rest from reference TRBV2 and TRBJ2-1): EPEVTQTPSHQVTQMGQEVILRCVPISNHLYFYWYRQILGQKVEFLVSFYNNEISEKSEIFDDQFSVERPDGSNFTLKIRSTKLEDSAMYFCASRARDRGPFTNEQFFGPGTRLTVL.

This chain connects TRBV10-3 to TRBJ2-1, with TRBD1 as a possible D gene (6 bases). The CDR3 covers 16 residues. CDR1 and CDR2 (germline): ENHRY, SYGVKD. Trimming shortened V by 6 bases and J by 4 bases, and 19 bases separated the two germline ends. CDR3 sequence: CAISSRVRQEYNEQFF. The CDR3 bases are TGTGCCATCAGCTCCCGTGTCCGACAGGAGTACAATGAGCAGTTCTTC.

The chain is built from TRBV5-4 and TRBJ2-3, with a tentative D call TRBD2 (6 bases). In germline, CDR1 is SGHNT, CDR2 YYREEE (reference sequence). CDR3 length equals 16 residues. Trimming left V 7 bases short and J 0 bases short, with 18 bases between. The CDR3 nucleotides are TGTGCCAGCGCCAGAAACGGGAGAGCTAGCACAGATACGCAGTATTTT. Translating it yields CASARNGRASTDTQYF. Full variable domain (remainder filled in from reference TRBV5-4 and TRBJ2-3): ETGVTQSPTHLIKTRGQQVTLRCSSQSGHNTVSWYQQALGQGPQFIFQYYREEENGRGNFPPRFSGLQFPNYSSELNVNALELDDSALYLCASARNGRASTDTQYFGPGTRLTVL.

CDR3 sequence: CASGQGTYQPQHF. CDR3 DNA: TGTGCCAGCGGACAGGGAACCTATCAGCCCCAGCATTTT. The chain combines TRBV2 with TRBJ1-5, with TRBD1 matching 8 bases. CDR3 length equals 13 residues. With 8 bases clipped from V and 5 bases from J, the junction kept 5 bases outside the gene matches. CDR1 is SNHLY, CDR2 FYNNEI, per germline.

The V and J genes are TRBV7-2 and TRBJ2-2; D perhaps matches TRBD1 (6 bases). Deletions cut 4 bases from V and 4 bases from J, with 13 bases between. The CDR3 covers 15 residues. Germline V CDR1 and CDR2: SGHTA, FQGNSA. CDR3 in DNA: TGTGCCAGCAGCTCACAGGGTCGAGCCACCGGGGAGCTGTTTTTT. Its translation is CASSSQGRATGELFF.

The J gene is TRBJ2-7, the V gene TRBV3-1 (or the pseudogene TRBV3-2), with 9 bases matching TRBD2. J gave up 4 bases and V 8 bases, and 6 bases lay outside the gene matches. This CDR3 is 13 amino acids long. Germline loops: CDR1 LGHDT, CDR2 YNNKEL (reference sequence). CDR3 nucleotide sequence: TGTGCCAGCGGACGGGCGGGAGGGTACGAGCAGTACTTC. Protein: CASGRAGGYEQYF.

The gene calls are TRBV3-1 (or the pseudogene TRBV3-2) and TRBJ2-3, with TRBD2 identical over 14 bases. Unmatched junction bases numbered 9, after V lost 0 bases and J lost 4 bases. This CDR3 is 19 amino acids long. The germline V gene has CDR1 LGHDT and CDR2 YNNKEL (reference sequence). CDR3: CASSQDSGGLAGEADTQYF. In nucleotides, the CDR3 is TGTGCCAGCAGCCAAGATTCGGGGGGACTAGCGGGAGAGGCAGATACGCAGTATTTT.

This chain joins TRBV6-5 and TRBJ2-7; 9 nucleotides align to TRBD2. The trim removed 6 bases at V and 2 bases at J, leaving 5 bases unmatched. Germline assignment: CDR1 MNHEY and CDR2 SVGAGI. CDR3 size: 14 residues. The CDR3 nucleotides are TGTGCCAGCAGAGCGACTAGCGGAACCTACGAGCAGTACTTC. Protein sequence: CASRATSGTYEQYF.

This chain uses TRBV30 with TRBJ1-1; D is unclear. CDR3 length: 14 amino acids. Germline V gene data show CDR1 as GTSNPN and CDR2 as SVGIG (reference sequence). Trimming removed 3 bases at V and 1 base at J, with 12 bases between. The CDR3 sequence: CAWRQGLTNTEAFF. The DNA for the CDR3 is TGTGCCTGGAGGCAAGGACTGACGAACACTGAAGCTTTCTTT.

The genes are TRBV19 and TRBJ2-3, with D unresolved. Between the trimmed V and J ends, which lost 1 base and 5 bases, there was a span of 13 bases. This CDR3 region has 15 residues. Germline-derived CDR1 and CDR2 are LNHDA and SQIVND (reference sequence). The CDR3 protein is CASSIGLVGLDTQYF. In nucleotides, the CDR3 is TGTGCCAGTAGTATAGGTCTAGTCGGTTTAGATACGCAGTATTTT.

CDR3 nucleotides: TGTGCCAGCAGCGACGGCGGGACAGGGCTTGAAAAACTGTTTTTT. It is translated as CASSDGGTGLEKLFF. The chain is built from TRBV11-2 and TRBJ1-4, with TRBD1 identical over 9 bases. The CDR3 is 15 residues long. The trim removed 5 bases at V and 7 bases at J, leaving 8 bases unmatched. Germline V CDR1 and CDR2: SGHAT, FQNNGV.

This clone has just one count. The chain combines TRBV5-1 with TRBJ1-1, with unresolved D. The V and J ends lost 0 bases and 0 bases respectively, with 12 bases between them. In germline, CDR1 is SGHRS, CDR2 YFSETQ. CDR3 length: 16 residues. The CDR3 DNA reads TGCGCCAGCAGCTTGGATCGTACAACCATGAACACTGAAGCTTTCTTT. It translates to CASSLDRTTMNTEAFF.

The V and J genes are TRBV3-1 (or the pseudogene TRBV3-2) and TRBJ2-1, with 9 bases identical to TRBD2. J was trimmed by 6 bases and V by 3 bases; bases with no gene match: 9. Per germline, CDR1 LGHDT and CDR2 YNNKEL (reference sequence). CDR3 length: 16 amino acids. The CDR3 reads CASSHRSGSWANEQFF. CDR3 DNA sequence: TGTGCCAGCAGCCATCGTAGCGGGAGCTGGGCCAATGAGCAGTTCTTC.

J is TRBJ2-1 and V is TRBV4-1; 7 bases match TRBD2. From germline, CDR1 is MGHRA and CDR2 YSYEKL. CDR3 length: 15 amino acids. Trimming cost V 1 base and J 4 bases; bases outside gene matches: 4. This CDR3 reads CASSQASGAYNEQFF. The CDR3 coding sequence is TGCGCCAGCAGCCAAGCTAGCGGAGCGTACAATGAGCAGTTCTTC.

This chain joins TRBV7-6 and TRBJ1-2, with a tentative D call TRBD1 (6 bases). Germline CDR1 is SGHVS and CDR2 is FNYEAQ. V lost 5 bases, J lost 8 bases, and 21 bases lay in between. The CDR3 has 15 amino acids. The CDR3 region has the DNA TGTGCCAGCAGCCCCGTGTCGTCCGCAGGGGAAGGCTACACCTTC. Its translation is CASSPVSSAGEGYTF.

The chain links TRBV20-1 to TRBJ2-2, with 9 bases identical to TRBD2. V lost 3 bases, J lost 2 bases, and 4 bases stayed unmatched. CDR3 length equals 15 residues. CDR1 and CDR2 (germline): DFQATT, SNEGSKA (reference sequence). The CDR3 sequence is CSASGSGGNTGELFF. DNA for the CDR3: TGCAGTGCTAGTGGTAGCGGGGGAAACACCGGGGAGCTGTTTTTT.

CDR3 nucleotide sequence: TGCGCCAGCAGCTTGGCTATGAACACCGGGGAGCTGTTTTTT. The encoded protein is CASSLAMNTGELFF. The V gene is TRBV5-1, the J gene TRBJ2-2; no clear D gene. The CDR3 has 14 amino acids. V lost 0 bases and J 1 base, leaving 4 bases between the germline ends. Germline loops: CDR1 SGHRS, CDR2 YFSETQ.

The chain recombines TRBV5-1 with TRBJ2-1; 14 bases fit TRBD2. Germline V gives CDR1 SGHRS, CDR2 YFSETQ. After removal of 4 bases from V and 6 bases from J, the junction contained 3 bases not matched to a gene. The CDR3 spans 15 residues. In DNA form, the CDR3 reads TGCGCCAGCAGCCACGGGACTAGCGGGAGCAATGAGCAGTTCTTC. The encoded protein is CASSHGTSGSNEQFF. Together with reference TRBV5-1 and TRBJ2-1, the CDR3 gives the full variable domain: KAGVTQTPRYLIKTRGQQVTLSCSPISGHRSVSWYQQTPGQGLQFLFEYFSETQRNKGNFPGRFSGRQFSNSRSEMNVSTLELGDSALYLCASSHGTSGSNEQFFGPGTRLTVL.

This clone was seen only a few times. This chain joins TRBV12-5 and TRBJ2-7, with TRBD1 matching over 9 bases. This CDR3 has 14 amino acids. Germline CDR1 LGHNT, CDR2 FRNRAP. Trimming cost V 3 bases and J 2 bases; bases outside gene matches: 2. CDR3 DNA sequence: TGTGCTAGTGGTTTAGGACAGGGGCCCTACGAGCAGTACTTC. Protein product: CASGLGQGPYEQYF.

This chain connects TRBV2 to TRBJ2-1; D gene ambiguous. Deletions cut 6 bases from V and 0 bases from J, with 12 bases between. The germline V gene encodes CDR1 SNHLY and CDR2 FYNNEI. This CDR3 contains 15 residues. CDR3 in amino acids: CASRAEISSYNEQFF. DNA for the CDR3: TGTGCCAGCAGAGCTGAAATATCCTCCTACAATGAGCAGTTCTTC.

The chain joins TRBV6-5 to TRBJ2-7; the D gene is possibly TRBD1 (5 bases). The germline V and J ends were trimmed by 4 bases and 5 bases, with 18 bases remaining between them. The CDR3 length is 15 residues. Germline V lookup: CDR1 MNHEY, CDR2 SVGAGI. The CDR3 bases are TGTGCCAGCAGTTCCTCTTCTGCAGGGCGTAACGAGCAGTACTTC. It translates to CASSSSSAGRNEQYF.